This is a list of T cell receptor beta chains from one sample in a study of CD8 T cells in Susac syndrome. In TCRdb, the immunoSEQ multiplex PCR reads were re-called with MiXCR into one record per CDR3 protein. The table lists under 250,000 distinct CDR3 sequences, around 93% of them singletons, with 0.15% in the top ten. The sequencing sample was made of CD4+ T cells from PBMCs. These receptors all come from a human donor with Susac syndrome. The CDR3 runs from the conserved cysteine through the conserved F or W. D genes are given only for firm matches. Clone sizes are given selectively: once, few, many, or a class where the clone is expanded.

J: TRBJ2-7; V: TRBV5-1; D: NA; size: NA; CDR3: CASSPLQGPYEQYF; DNA: TGCGCCAGCAGCCCCTTACAGGGTCCCTACGAGCAGTACTTC
J: TRBJ2-1; V: TRBV24-1; D: NA; size: NA; CDR3: CATSAPLGNEQFF; DNA: TGTGCCACCAGTGCTCCCTTGGGGAATGAGCAGTTCTTC
J: TRBJ2-5; V: TRBV6-5; D: TRBD2; size: NA; CDR3: CASSRPGLEFKTQYF; DNA: TGTGCCAGCAGTAGGCCGGGACTAGAGTTCAAGACCCAGTACTTC
J: TRBJ1-5; V: TRBV3-1; D: NA; size: NA; CDR3: CASSQDPPGMRQPQHF; DNA: TGTGCCAGCAGCCAAGATCCCCCTGGCATGCGTCAGCCCCAGCATTTT
J: TRBJ2-7; V: TRBV6-2/TRBV6-3; D: NA; size: NA; CDR3: CASSRRGQPNVNSYEQYF; DNA: TGTGCCAGCAGTCGACGGGGGCAGCCCAATGTTAATTCCTACGAGCAGTACTTC
J: TRBJ2-6; V: TRBV7-2; D: NA; size: once; CDR3: CASSRDRYSGANVLTF; DNA: TGTGCCAGCAGCCGTGACAGATACTCTGGGGCCAACGTCCTGACTTTC
J: TRBJ1-1; V: TRBV27; D: NA; size: NA; CDR3: CASSTLNLPGTEAFF; DNA: TGTGCCAGCAGCACACTAAACCTTCCGGGGACTGAAGCTTTCTTT
J: TRBJ2-5; V: TRBV7-2; D: NA; size: NA; CDR3: CASSFSRNQETQYF; DNA: TGTGCCAGCAGCTTCTCGAGGAATCAAGAGACCCAGTACTTC
J: TRBJ2-7; V: TRBV6-2/TRBV6-3; D: NA; size: NA; CDR3: CASSPGTAHPYEQYF; DNA: TGTGCCAGCAGTCCCGGGACGGCGCATCCCTACGAGCAGTACTTC
J: TRBJ1-2; V: TRBV30; D: NA; size: NA; CDR3: CAWNREGGYTF; DNA: TGTGCCTGGAACAGGGAGGGTGGCTACACCTTC
J: TRBJ2-1; V: TRBV29-1; D: TRBD1; size: NA; CDR3: CSISEGAGTGGINEQFF; DNA: TGCAGCATCTCTGAGGGGGCAGGGACAGGGGGGATCAATGAGCAGTTCTTC
J: TRBJ1-1; V: TRBV20-1; D: NA; size: NA; CDR3: CSARRGAYTEAFF; DNA: TGCAGTGCTAGGCGGGGGGCCTACACTGAAGCTTTCTTT
J: TRBJ2-5; V: TRBV20-1; D: TRBD1; size: NA; CDR3: CSARTGGQETQYF; DNA: TGCAGTGCCAGAACAGGGGGTCAAGAGACCCAGTACTTC
J: TRBJ2-1; V: TRBV14; D: NA; size: NA; CDR3: CASSQDWNRNEQFF; DNA: TGTGCCAGCAGCCAAGATTGGAACAGGAATGAGCAGTTCTTC
J: TRBJ2-4; V: TRBV7-6; D: TRBD2; size: NA; CDR3: CASSLAGRETRGSKNIQYF; DNA: TGTGCCAGCAGCTTAGCGGGGAGGGAGACTAGGGGCTCAAAAAACATTCAGTACTTC
J: TRBJ1-5; V: TRBV30; D: TRBD1; size: NA; CDR3: CAWPLRDRETGNQPQHF; DNA: TGTGCCTGGCCCCTCCGGGACAGGGAAACGGGCAATCAGCCCCAGCATTTT
J: TRBJ1-2; V: TRBV7-6; D: TRBD1; size: NA; CDR3: CASSPNPGTGDFDGYTF; DNA: TGTGCCAGCAGCCCCAACCCCGGGACAGGGGATTTCGATGGCTACACCTTC
J: TRBJ1-1; V: TRBV27; D: TRBD1; size: NA; CDR3: CASRPTGRGGAEAFF; DNA: TGTGCCAGCAGGCCTACCGGACGAGGGGGCGCTGAAGCTTTCTTT
J: TRBJ1-4; V: TRBV20-1; D: NA; size: NA; CDR3: CSARYRDREKLFF; DNA: TGCAGTGCTAGATACCGGGACCGTGAAAAACTGTTTTTT
J: TRBJ2-3; V: TRBV7-2; D: TRBD2; size: once; CDR3: CASSRGDRNTQYF; DNA: TGTGCCAGCAGCCGGGGGGATCGGAATACGCAGTATTTT
J: TRBJ2-5; V: TRBV7-2; D: NA; size: NA; CDR3: CASSLVGGGETQYF; DNA: TGTGCCAGCAGCTTAGTGGGGGGCGGCGAGACCCAGTACTTC
J: TRBJ2-5; V: TRBV7-2; D: TRBD2; size: NA; CDR3: CASSYQLTSGGRGETQYF; DNA: TGTGCCAGCAGCTACCAGCTGACTAGCGGGGGACGGGGAGAGACCCAGTACTTC
J: TRBJ2-5; V: TRBV20-1; D: TRBD2; size: NA; CDR3: CSARRELAGRETQYF; DNA: TGCAGTGCTAGACGCGAACTAGCGGGGCGAGAGACCCAGTACTTC
J: TRBJ2-7; V: TRBV7-3; D: NA; size: NA; CDR3: CASSLSVGLGYEQYF; DNA: TGTGCCAGCAGCTTATCGGTCGGCTTGGGCTACGAGCAGTACTTC
J: TRBJ2-7; V: TRBV19; D: NA; size: NA; CDR3: CASTQIATGGEQYF; DNA: TGTGCCAGTACCCAGATAGCGACAGGCGGCGAGCAGTACTTC
J: TRBJ1-1; V: TRBV12-3/TRBV12-4; D: NA; size: NA; CDR3: CASSSTVRNTEAFF; DNA: TGTGCCAGCAGTTCTACAGTGAGGAACACTGAAGCTTTCTTT
J: TRBJ2-7; V: TRBV7-2; D: TRBD1; size: NA; CDR3: CASSLDRGRRDEQYF; DNA: TGTGCCAGCAGCCTGGACAGGGGCCGGAGAGACGAGCAGTACTTC
J: TRBJ2-7; V: TRBV19; D: NA; size: NA; CDR3: CASSIGRGTTSSYEQYF; DNA: TGTGCCAGTAGTATCGGTCGCGGGACGACGAGCTCCTACGAGCAGTACTTC
J: TRBJ1-1; V: TRBV20-1; D: NA; size: NA; CDR3: CSAQRQTLTEAFF; DNA: TGCAGTGCTCAACGACAGACTCTCACTGAAGCTTTCTTT
J: TRBJ2-5; V: TRBV5-1; D: NA; size: once; CDR3: CASSISGFETQYF; DNA: TGCGCCAGCAGCATTTCTGGGTTCGAGACCCAGTACTTC
J: TRBJ2-4; V: TRBV2; D: NA; size: NA; CDR3: CASRPAKNIQYF; DNA: TGTGCCAGCAGGCCGGCAAAGAACATTCAGTACTTC
J: TRBJ2-5; V: TRBV20-1; D: TRBD2; size: NA; CDR3: CSARSGGGLQETQYF; DNA: TGCAGTGCTAGGAGTGGCGGGGGGCTCCAAGAGACCCAGTACTTC
J: TRBJ1-1; V: TRBV5-1; D: NA; size: NA; CDR3: CASSLEVVREAFF; DNA: TGCGCCAGCAGCTTGGAGGTCGTCCGCGAAGCTTTCTTT
J: TRBJ1-3; V: TRBV29-1; D: NA; size: NA; CDR3: CSVVEENTIYF; DNA: TGCAGCGTTGTAGAGGAAAACACCATATATTTT
J: TRBJ2-5; V: TRBV2; D: TRBD2; size: NA; CDR3: CASSVGTSGGQTQYF; DNA: TGTGCCAGCAGTGTGGGGACTAGCGGGGGCCAGACCCAGTACTTC
J: TRBJ1-3; V: TRBV9; D: NA; size: NA; CDR3: CASSVFAERGNTIYF; DNA: TGTGCCAGCAGCGTATTCGCAGAGCGTGGAAACACCATATATTTT
J: TRBJ1-1; V: TRBV2; D: NA; size: NA; CDR3: CASSADGNTEAFF; DNA: TGTGCCAGCAGTGCCGACGGGAACACTGAAGCTTTCTTT
J: TRBJ2-5; V: TRBV7-6; D: NA; size: few; CDR3: CASSRTFQETQYF; DNA: TGTGCCAGCAGCCGGACATTCCAAGAGACCCAGTACTTC
J: TRBJ2-5; V: TRBV7-2; D: NA; size: NA; CDR3: CASSLGYRGGGETQYF; DNA: TGTGCCAGCAGCTTAGGTTACAGGGGAGGGGGAGAGACCCAGTACTTC
J: TRBJ2-5; V: TRBV5-1; D: TRBD2; size: NA; CDR3: CASTGGSETQYF; DNA: TGCGCCAGCACGGGAGGGTCAGAGACCCAGTACTTC
J: TRBJ2-5; V: TRBV7-9; D: TRBD1; size: NA; CDR3: CASRGSTGSGETQYF; DNA: TGTGCCAGCAGAGGTTCGACAGGGTCGGGAGAGACCCAGTACTTC
J: TRBJ2-1; V: TRBV7-2; D: TRBD2; size: NA; CDR3: CASSLVASGGYNEQFF; DNA: TGTGCCAGCAGCTTAGTGGCTAGCGGGGGGTACAATGAGCAGTTCTTC
J: TRBJ1-3; V: TRBV4-2; D: NA; size: NA; CDR3: CASSQGDRSSGNTIYF; DNA: TGTGCCAGCAGCCAAGGAGACCGGAGCTCTGGAAACACCATATATTTT
J: TRBJ1-4; V: TRBV4-3; D: TRBD1; size: NA; CDR3: CASSREQGWSNEKLFF; DNA: TGCGCCAGCAGCCGCGAACAGGGGTGGTCTAATGAAAAACTGTTTTTT
J: TRBJ1-1; V: TRBV19; D: NA; size: few; CDR3: CASSVGGGVTEAFF; DNA: TGTGCCAGTAGTGTGGGCGGAGGTGTGACTGAAGCTTTCTTT
J: TRBJ2-1; V: TRBV24-1; D: TRBD2; size: NA; CDR3: CATSDTGTRDEQFF; DNA: TGTGCCACCAGTGATACCGGGACTAGAGATGAGCAGTTCTTC
J: TRBJ1-2; V: TRBV6-2/TRBV6-3; D: NA; size: NA; CDR3: CASSYDILYGYTF; DNA: TGTGCCAGCAGTTACGACATCCTCTATGGCTACACCTTC
J: TRBJ2-5; V: TRBV4-3; D: NA; size: NA; CDR3: CASSQDRGPETQYF; DNA: TGCGCCAGCAGCCAAGACAGGGGCCCAGAGACCCAGTACTTC
J: TRBJ2-7; V: TRBV12-5; D: NA; size: NA; CDR3: CASGLDGSSYEQYF; DNA: TGTGCTAGTGGTTTGGACGGTTCCTCCTACGAGCAGTACTTC
J: TRBJ2-2; V: TRBV12-3/TRBV12-4; D: NA; size: NA; CDR3: CASIEDKADGELFF; DNA: TGTGCCAGCATCGAGGACAAGGCGGACGGGGAGCTGTTTTTT
J: TRBJ2-7; V: TRBV18; D: TRBD1; size: NA; CDR3: CASSLTDRDHEQYF; DNA: TGTGCCAGCTCACTCACTGACAGGGATCACGAGCAGTACTTC
J: TRBJ2-5; V: TRBV20-1; D: NA; size: NA; CDR3: CSARDADSVKETQYF; DNA: TGCAGTGCTAGAGATGCGGACAGTGTGAAAGAGACCCAGTACTTC
J: TRBJ1-4; V: TRBV6-1; D: NA; size: NA; CDR3: CASSGRQDPTNEKLFF; DNA: TGTGCCAGCAGTGGACGACAGGACCCAACTAATGAAAAACTGTTTTTT
J: TRBJ1-2; V: TRBV5-6; D: TRBD1; size: NA; CDR3: CASSFSVTGEGYTF; DNA: TGTGCCAGCAGTTTTAGTGTGACAGGGGAGGGCTACACCTTC